This T cell receptor beta chain was sequenced in a study of Graves' ophthalmopathy and Graves' hyperthyroidism. The CDR3 spans 16 residues. The V end was cut by 2 bases, the J end by 0 bases, with 13 bases between. Per germline, CDR1 SGHVS and CDR2 FQNEAQ. This clonotype has ten or more counts. Its antigen is undetermined. Study findings and constraints: Most thyroid clonotypes expanded beyond 0.001 frequency were also found in blood. Both an approximately 68% sensitivity and a 72.22% specificity characterized the model's predictions of ophthalmopathy progression.

Among the exclusions were patients with other autoimmune diseases, uncontrolled infections, pregnancy or lactation. An approximately 9.4 ml volume of fresh peripheral blood provided the PBMCs. Amplified material comprised TCR beta CDR3 regions derived from RNA transcripts. First-round RT-PCR relied on HTBI primers, and a second-round multiplex PCR came next. Using its own MiXCR run on the multiplex PCR reads, TCRdb lists one record per CDR3 protein. Among over 650,000 distinct CDR3 sequences listed, 35% to 45% were seen once. The clonotype originates from an adult man with Graves' ophthalmopathy. Material: peripheral blood. This sequence joins TRBV7-8 and TRBJ1-2; unclear D gene. CDR3 sequence: CASSLLAAGANYGYTF. CDR3 DNA sequence: TGTGCCAGCAGCTTATTGGCGGCAGGCGCTAACTATGGCTACACCTTC. Full variable domain (outside the CDR3, taken from reference TRBV7-8 and TRBJ1-2): GAGVSQSPRYKVAKRGQDVALRCDPISGHVSLFWYQQALGQGPEFLTYFQNEAQLDKSGLPSDRFFAERPEGSVSTLKIQRTQQEDSAVYLCASSLLAAGANYGYTFGSGTRLTVV.